This TCR beta chain was profiled in a study of blood T cell repertoires in COVID-19. J was trimmed by 4 bases and V by 5 bases; bases with no gene match: 13. The CDR3 runs to 17 residues. The V gene's germline CDR1 is MNHNY and CDR2 SVGAGI (reference sequence). Produced via immunoSEQ multiplex PCR; TCRdb's table is partial and in-frame only. The table includes fewer than 20,000 clones, 87% detected once. The sequence derives from a human donor in a cohort sampled during active COVID-19. V is TRBV6-6 and J is TRBJ1-3; the match to TRBD1 covers 8 bases. Sequencing input: peripheral blood. In DNA, the CDR3 is TGTGCCAGCAGTCTTCAAACAGGGGGAGAATTCGGAAACACCATATATTTT. Protein: CASSLQTGGEFGNTIYF.